This T cell receptor (beta chain) was sequenced for a study of blood T cell repertoires in COVID-19 (dated by TCRdb to about 2020). A note on the overall study: The collaborator samples originated in the United States, Italy and Spain and spanned the acute and convalescent phases of COVID-19. The material from the prospective study consisted of cDNA or gDNA derived from T cells, B-cell-depleted T cells, or PBMCs. The dataset comprised deeply sampled blood TCRbeta repertoires from subjects exposed to, actively infected with, or recovered from COVID-19. A freely available public database, intended as a resource for researchers studying the immune response to SARS-CoV-2, is where the repertoires were released. Samples were obtained from the ongoing ImmuneRACE study (first 160 participants) and from over 1,000 subjects provided by 6 global collaborators. The sample metadata nearly always contained a de-identified subject ID, COVID-19 status, age in years and sex. Where available, HLA class I and class II types were obtained from metadata supplied by the sample provider rather than from assay-based typing. The full study reports these points: How much clinical and demographic metadata was included differed by source and by participant, and the metadata was provided uncurated.

Whole blood was collected in K2EDTA tubes by collaborating institutions according to the institutions' own protocols. For TCRbeta analysis, collaborators shipped samples in one of three forms: frozen whole blood, isolated PBMCs, or DNA extracted from either of those sample types. The immunoSEQ Assay, a bias-controlled multiplex PCR, was used to amplify TCRbeta CDR3 regions from genomic DNA. The authors' analysis ran thus. The number of nucleated cells in each sample was estimated from the amplification of reference gene primers within the assay. Sequence reads were collapsed and filtered to measure the absolute abundance of every unique TCRbeta CDR3 rearrangement. For each sample, productive Simpson clonality was calculated as the square root of Simpson's diversity index over productive rearrangements. This is the immuneACCESS table as TCRdb keeps it, with only in-frame sequences that have V and J called. A part of the clones is gone; compared with another copy, unresolved V genes explain less than half, and the rest is unexplained. That table furnishes V, J and clone size, whereas the DNA furnished D and trimming. This sample is represented by fewer than 200,000 clones; 65% to 90% of them were singletons. Together, the top ten hold approximately 1.5% of the sample.

As concerns this clone: The specificity of this receptor is unknown. Base qualities are not at hand, and no much larger clone is one base apart.

The junction shows trimming of 2 bases on V and 3 bases on J, and the gene matches do not reach 2 bases of it. CDR1 and CDR2 were assigned from the germline V gene as MNHNS and SASEGT. The CDR3, from cysteine to phenylalanine, totals 16 residues. The entry retains the CDR3 DNA only, 48 bases that are in frame from base 1. The rearrangement joined TRBV6-1 to TRBJ1-6; the central 9 bases match TRBD1. The sequenced material came from peripheral blood. This clonotype was obtained from a human donor in a cohort sampled during active COVID-19. The CDR3 loop reads CASSERQGVYNSPLHF. The sequenced DNA: TGTGCCAGCAGTGAAAGACAGGGGGTCTATAATTCACCCCTCCACTTT.